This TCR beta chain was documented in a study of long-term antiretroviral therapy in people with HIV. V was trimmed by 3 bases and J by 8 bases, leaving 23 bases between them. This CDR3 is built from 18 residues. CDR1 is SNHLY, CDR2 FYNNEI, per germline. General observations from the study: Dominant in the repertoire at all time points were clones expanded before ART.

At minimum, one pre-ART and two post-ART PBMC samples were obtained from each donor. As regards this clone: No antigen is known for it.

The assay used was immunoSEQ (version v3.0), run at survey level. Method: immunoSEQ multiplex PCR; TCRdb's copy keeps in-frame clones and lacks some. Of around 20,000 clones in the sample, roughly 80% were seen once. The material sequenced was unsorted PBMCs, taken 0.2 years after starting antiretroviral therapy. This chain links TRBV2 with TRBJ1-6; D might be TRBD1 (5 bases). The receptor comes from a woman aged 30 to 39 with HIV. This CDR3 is CASSDNAPWGNPYSPLHF. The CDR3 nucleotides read TGTGCCAGCAGTGATAACGCTCCCTGGGGGAACCCTTATTCACCCCTCCACTTT.